Given below is one TCR beta chain in context. Its target is not known. Sequenced by immunoSEQ multiplex PCR; TCRdb stores in-frame clones only, minus some. The sample yields around 2,300 clones, roughly 88% seen once. Trimming shortened V by 3 bases and J by 0 bases, and 10 bases separated the two germline ends. Germline CDR1 reads LGHNA; CDR2 reads YNFKEQ. The CDR3 has 15 amino acids. The data were obtained in a study of T cells in lung cancer brain metastases. General observations from the study: The complete infiltrating T cell repertoire may not have been retrieved from FFPE.

Tumor areas were macrodissected from about five deparaffinized, unstained approximately 10 um sections guided by marked H&E slides. The receptor was derived from a man in his 70s with non-small cell lung cancer. The chain links TRBV4-2 to TRBJ2-3; D unresolved. Specimen: tumor tissue from the primary lung tumor. The CDR3 loop reads CASSQGATSTDTQYF. DNA of the CDR3: TGTGCCAGCAGCCAGGGCGCTACTAGCACAGATACGCAGTATTTT.